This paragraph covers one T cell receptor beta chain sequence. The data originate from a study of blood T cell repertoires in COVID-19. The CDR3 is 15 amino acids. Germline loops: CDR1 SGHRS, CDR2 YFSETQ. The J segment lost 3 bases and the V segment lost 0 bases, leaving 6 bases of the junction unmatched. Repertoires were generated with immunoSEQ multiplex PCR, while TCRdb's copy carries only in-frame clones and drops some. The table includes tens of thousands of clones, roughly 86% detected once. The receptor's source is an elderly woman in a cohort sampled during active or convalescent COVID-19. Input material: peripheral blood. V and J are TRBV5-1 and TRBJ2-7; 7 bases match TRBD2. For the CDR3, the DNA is TGCGCCAGCAGCTTGGGTAGCGGGTATTTCTACGAGCAGTACTTC. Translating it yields CASSLGSGYFYEQYF. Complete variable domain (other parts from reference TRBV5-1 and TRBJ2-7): KAGVTQTPRYLIKTRGQQVTLSCSPISGHRSVSWYQQTPGQGLQFLFEYFSETQRNKGNFPGRFSGRQFSNSRSEMNVSTLELGDSALYLCASSLGSGYFYEQYFGPGTRLTVT.